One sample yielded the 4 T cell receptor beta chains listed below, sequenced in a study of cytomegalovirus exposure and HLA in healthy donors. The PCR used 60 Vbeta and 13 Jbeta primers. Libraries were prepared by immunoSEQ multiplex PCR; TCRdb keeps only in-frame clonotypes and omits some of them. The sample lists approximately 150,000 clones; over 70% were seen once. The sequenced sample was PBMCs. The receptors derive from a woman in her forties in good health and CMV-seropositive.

The CDR3 sequence is CASSHRQGGERELFF. The CDR3 DNA is TGTGCCAGCAGCCACAGACAGGGGGGGGAAAGGGAGCTGTTTTTT. The chain combines TRBV5-4 with TRBJ2-2; 9 bases fit TRBD1. Germline lookup yields CDR1 SGHNT and CDR2 YYREEE (reference sequence). CDR3 length: 15 amino acids. Trimming took 4 bases from V and 9 from J; bases not matched to a gene: 10.

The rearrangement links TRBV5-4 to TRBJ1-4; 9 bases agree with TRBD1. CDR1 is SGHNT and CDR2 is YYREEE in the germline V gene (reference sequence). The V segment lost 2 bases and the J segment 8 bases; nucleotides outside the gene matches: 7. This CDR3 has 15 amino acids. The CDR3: CASSFRFGQGEKLFF. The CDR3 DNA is TGTGCCAGCAGCTTTCGTTTCGGACAGGGGGAAAAACTGTTTTTT.

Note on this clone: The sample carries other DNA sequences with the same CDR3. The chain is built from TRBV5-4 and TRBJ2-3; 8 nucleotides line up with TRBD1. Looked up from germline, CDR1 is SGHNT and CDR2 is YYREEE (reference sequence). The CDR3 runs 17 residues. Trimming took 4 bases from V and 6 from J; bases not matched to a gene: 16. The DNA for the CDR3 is TGTGCCAGCAGCACCGATCCACCAGGGGGCGTGAAGGATACGCAGTATTTT. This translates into CASSTDPPGGVKDTQYF.

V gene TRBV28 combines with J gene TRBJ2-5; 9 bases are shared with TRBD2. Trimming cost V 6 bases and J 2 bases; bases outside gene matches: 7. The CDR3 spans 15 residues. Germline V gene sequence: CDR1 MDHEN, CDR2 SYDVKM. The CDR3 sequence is CASSRAGGRQETQYF. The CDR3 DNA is TGTGCCAGCAGCCGAGCGGGGGGCCGACAAGAGACCCAGTACTTC.